A selection of T cell receptor beta chains follows, all from one sample in a study of T cell responses to AZD1222 COVID-19 vaccine. Repertoires were generated with immunoSEQ multiplex PCR, while TCRdb's copy carries only in-frame clones and drops some. The sample contains around 120,000 clones, 70% to 90% of which appear only once. Sequenced here: peripheral blood, sampled 28 days after the second AZD1222 dose. All receptors derive from an adult who received the AZD1222 COVID-19 vaccine. The CDR3 runs from the conserved cysteine through the conserved F or W. D genes are given only for firm matches. Not every row has a clone size; where given, it reads once, few, many or a size class.

v_call,d_call,j_call,clone_size,cdr3_nt,cdr3_aa
TRBV28,TRBD2,TRBJ2-7,-,TGTGCCAGCAGTGCTAGCGGGAGGGCCTACGAGCAGTACTTC,CASSASGRAYEQYF
TRBV12-3/TRBV12-4,TRBD1,TRBJ1-2,-,TGTGCCAGCAGGCTTACAGGGGGTGGCTACACCTTC,CASRLTGGGYTF
TRBV11-2,-,TRBJ2-7,-,TGTGCCAGCAGCTTCACCTACGAGCAGTACTTC,CASSFTYEQYF
TRBV25-1,-,TRBJ1-1,-,TGTGCCAGCAGTAGGTTGAACACTGAAGCTTTCTTT,CASSRLNTEAFF
TRBV7-8,TRBD2,TRBJ2-1,-,TGTGCCAGCAGCTTAGGGGCTAGCGGGTTCTACAATGAGCAGTTCTTC,CASSLGASGFYNEQFF
TRBV5-1,-,TRBJ1-3,-,TGCGCCAGCAGCTTGGTGGGCGGCTCTGGAAACACCATATATTTT,CASSLVGGSGNTIYF
TRBV7-9,TRBD1,TRBJ1-3,-,TGTGCCAGCAGCCCCCGAGGGACAGGGGAAGCTGGAAACACCATATATTTT,CASSPRGTGEAGNTIYF
TRBV7-9,TRBD1,TRBJ1-3,-,TGTGCCAGCAGTCCCGGACAGGCTGTTGGAAACACCATATATTTT,CASSPGQAVGNTIYF
TRBV6-5,TRBD1,TRBJ2-7,-,TGTGCCAGCAGTTACGGAGGACAGGGAAGACACGAGCAGTACTTC,CASSYGGQGRHEQYF
TRBV11-2,-,TRBJ1-2,-,TGTGCCAGCAGCTTAGAAGGCAGGGGTAACTATGGCTACACCTTC,CASSLEGRGNYGYTF
TRBV19,-,TRBJ1-1,-,TGTGCCAGTAGGCTTGGCGGATACACTGAAGCTTTCTTT,CASRLGGYTEAFF
TRBV29-1,TRBD1,TRBJ2-5,-,TGCAGCGAGCCCAACCGCCGGGACAGGATCCAAGAGACCCAGTACTTC,CSEPNRRDRIQETQYF
TRBV28,-,TRBJ1-5,few,TGTGCCAGCAGAGACACCTACAGGGCTCTTCTTGGCAATCAGCCCCAGCATTTT,CASRDTYRALLGNQPQHF
TRBV10-2,TRBD2,TRBJ2-1,-,TGCGCCAGCAGTGGGGGACTAGCGGGAGGGCCCCCCTACAATGAGCAGTTCTTC,CASSGGLAGGPPYNEQFF
TRBV24-1,-,TRBJ2-2,-,TGTGCCACCAGTGCCGAGTGGGGCACCGGGGAGCTGTTTTTT,CATSAEWGTGELFF
TRBV5-1,TRBD1,TRBJ1-2,-,TGCGCCAGCAGCTCAAGTTTGGGACAGGAGGCTAACTATGGCTACACCTTC,CASSSSLGQEANYGYTF
TRBV19,-,TRBJ2-1,-,TGTGCCAGTAGTATAATAAGGGGGCGCGGGGCAGACAATGAGCAGTTCTTC,CASSIIRGRGADNEQFF
TRBV27,-,TRBJ1-2,few,TGTGCCAGCAGTTTATCCACGGGGGTTGGCGGCTACACCTTC,CASSLSTGVGGYTF
TRBV2,TRBD2,TRBJ2-7,once,TGTGCCAGCAGTGGACTAGCGGGAGGACGATACGAGCAGTACTTC,CASSGLAGGRYEQYF
TRBV7-9,-,TRBJ1-5,-,TGTGCCAGCAGCTCCGGATTCTCCAATCAGCCCCAGCATTTT,CASSSGFSNQPQHF
TRBV27,-,TRBJ1-3,-,TGTGCCAGCAGTTTGAAGCCTCCTCACTCTGGAAACACCATATATTTT,CASSLKPPHSGNTIYF
TRBV4-3,-,TRBJ2-3,-,TGCGCCAGCAGCCAGCGACTTGGAGCGCAGTATTTT,CASSQRLGAQYF
TRBV2,TRBD2,TRBJ2-7,-,TGTGCCAGCATAGGTAGCGGGAGGGCAGGGGAGCAGTACTTC,CASIGSGRAGEQYF
TRBV27,-,TRBJ2-4,-,TGTGCCAGCAGTTTATCGGGTTTCGCCAAAAACATTCAGTACTTC,CASSLSGFAKNIQYF
TRBV11-2,-,TRBJ2-5,once,TGTGCCAGCAGCCGAGCTATTGAGACCCAGTACTTC,CASSRAIETQYF
TRBV5-6,TRBD1,TRBJ1-5,-,TGTGCCAGCAGCTTGAGACAGGGTAATCAGCCCCAGCATTTT,CASSLRQGNQPQHF
TRBV14,-,TRBJ2-3,-,TGTGCCAGCAGCCAAGACTTCGCCGCCCAAGGAGGTAGCACAGATACGCAGTATTTT,CASSQDFAAQGGSTDTQYF
TRBV4-2,-,TRBJ2-2,-,TGTGCCAGCAGCCAAGAAGGGACCAGGAACACCGGGGAGCTGTTTTTT,CASSQEGTRNTGELFF
TRBV27,-,TRBJ2-7,-,TGTGCCAGCAGTTTACCGGGACATACGACCGAGCAGTACTTC,CASSLPGHTTEQYF
TRBV2,-,TRBJ2-5,-,TGTGCCAGCACTGGGGTCCGGGAAGACCAGTACTTC,CASTGVREDQYF
TRBV19,-,TRBJ2-7,-,TGTGCCAGTAGTGCCAGCTCCTACGAGCAGTACTTC,CASSASSYEQYF
TRBV7-9,-,TRBJ1-4,-,TGTGCCAGCAGCTTAGCAAGGGCGGATGAAAAACTGTTTTTT,CASSLARADEKLFF
TRBV5-6,TRBD2,TRBJ2-7,-,TGTGCCAGCAGCTCACCACCGGGACTAGCGCACTACGAGCAGTACTTC,CASSSPPGLAHYEQYF
TRBV7-9,TRBD2,TRBJ2-7,-,TGTGCCAGCAGCTTAGCGCTAACTAGCGGGAGGTACGAGCAGTACTTC,CASSLALTSGRYEQYF
TRBV28,-,TRBJ1-1,once,TGTGCCAGCAGTTTCCCAGCGGGGCTCGGAAACACTGAAGCTTTCTTT,CASSFPAGLGNTEAFF
TRBV30,-,TRBJ1-3,-,TGTGCCTGGAGTGTAGGGGGGCAGGTTGCTGGAAACACCATATATTTT,CAWSVGGQVAGNTIYF